This passage covers 11 T cell receptor beta chains from one sample sequenced in a study of cytomegalovirus exposure and HLA in healthy donors (dated by TCRdb to 2017 to 2019). Libraries were built with the immunoSEQ multiplex PCR assay. The multiplex PCR relied on a mix of 60 forward primers for TCR Vbeta segments and 13 reverse primers for TCR Jbeta segments. This immuneACCESS table, as held by TCRdb, lists in-frame sequences with V and J called but not all clones. Of the missing ones, under half trace to an unresolved V gene in checked studies; the others have no known cause. The sample table shows roughly 110,000 clones, and around 85% are seen once. The top ten constitute about 3.6% of the sample. The sample comprised PBMCs. The receptors come from a man between 60 and 75 years old in good health and CMV-seronegative.

This chain joins TRBV6-1 and TRBJ2-3; 8 nucleotides align to TRBD1. Germline CDR1 reads MNHNS; CDR2 reads SASEGT. CDR3 length equals 15 residues. Losses at the gene ends were 6 bases for V and 0 bases for J; bases not matched to a gene: 5. CDR3 DNA: TGTGCCAGCAGGGCCCAGGGGGCCAGCACAGATACGCAGTATTTT. Translation: CASRAQGASTDTQYF.

The chain combines TRBV28 with TRBJ1-2, with D uncertain. The CDR3 runs to 13 residues. Trimming removed 7 bases from V and 4 bases from J, with 13 bases in between. From germline, CDR1 is MDHEN and CDR2 SYDVKM. CDR3 region: CASTPGGPYGYTF. CDR3 nucleotide sequence: TGTGCCAGCACCCCAGGCGGGCCCTATGGCTACACCTTC.

V gene TRBV7-2 combines with J gene TRBJ1-1; a possible D gene is TRBD1 (5 bases). V was cut by 2 bases and J by 4 bases, with 14 bases left in between. Germline assignment: CDR1 SGHTA and CDR2 FQGNSA. The CDR3 covers 15 residues. The CDR3 sequence: CASSLSGLGVTEAFF. The CDR3 region has the DNA TGTGCCAGCAGCTTATCTGGCCTAGGGGTCACTGAAGCTTTCTTT.

The chain is built from TRBV7-7 and TRBJ2-5; 11 nucleotides align to TRBD2. Germline CDR1 reads SSHAT; CDR2 reads FNYEAQ (reference sequence). Losses at the gene ends were 5 bases for V and 5 bases for J; bases not matched to a gene: 10. This CDR3 contains 16 residues. CDR3 protein: CASSLTISGGAETQYF. The CDR3 DNA reads as TGTGCCAGCAGCCTTACTATTAGCGGGGGGGCCGAGACCCAGTACTTC.

CDR3 coding DNA: TGCAGCGTTACAGGGGCTCTGAACAATGAGCAGTTCTTC. This codes for CSVTGALNNEQFF. This chain connects TRBV29-1 to TRBJ2-1; 7 nucleotides match TRBD1. Losses at the gene ends were 5 bases for V and 5 bases for J; bases not matched to a gene: 6. CDR1 SQVTM and CDR2 ANQGSEA come from the germline V gene. CDR3 length: 13 residues.

The chain is built from TRBV7-9 and TRBJ2-5; TRBD2 aligns across 11 bases. Germline V gene lookup returns CDR1 SEHNR and CDR2 FQNEAQ (reference sequence). CDR3 length: 16 amino acids. The junction had 7 bases not matched to a gene; V was cut back by 3 bases and J by 4 bases. In nucleotides, the CDR3 is TGTGCCAGCAGCTTCCGACCTGGACTAGCGGGAGAGACCCAGTACTTC. It yields the protein CASSFRPGLAGETQYF. Variable domain in full (rest from reference TRBV7-9 and TRBJ2-5): DTGVSQNPRHKITKRGQNVTFRCDPISEHNRLYWYRQTLGQGPEFLTYFQNEAQLEKSRLLSDRFSAERPKGSFSTLEIQRTEQGDSAMYLCASSFRPGLAGETQYFGPGTRLLVL.

The J gene is TRBJ1-1, the V gene TRBV7-3; D gene unclear. This CDR3 is built from 16 residues. CDR1 and CDR2 from the germline V gene are SGHTA and FQGTGA. V gave up 5 bases and J gave up 0 bases, with 16 bases separating them. The CDR3 reads CASSRATVVLNTEAFF. DNA for the CDR3: TGTGCCAGCAGCCGCGCCACGGTGGTTTTGAACACTGAAGCTTTCTTT.

V is TRBV6-6 and J is TRBJ2-2; TRBD2 agrees at 8 bases. V lost 7 bases and J lost 1; bases outside the gene matches: 5. This CDR3 is 15 amino acids long. Germline assignment: CDR1 MNHNY and CDR2 SVGAGI (reference sequence). CDR3 DNA sequence: TGTGCCAGCAACGCGGGGGGATGGAACACCGGGGAGCTGTTTTTT. It yields the protein CASNAGGWNTGELFF.

The chain carries TRBV18 and TRBJ1-6, with D possibly being TRBD1 (5 bases). The V end was cut by 3 bases, the J end by 7 bases, with 16 bases between. The CDR3 runs 16 residues. Germline CDR1 is KGHSH and CDR2 is LQKENI. CDR3 in amino acids: CASSPSTASLNSPLHF. As DNA, the CDR3 is TGTGCCAGCTCACCCTCGACAGCGAGTTTGAATTCACCCCTCCACTTT.

This clone was observed a handful of times. The J gene is TRBJ2-1, the V gene TRBV15; perhaps TRBD1 as D (6 bases). CDR1 and CDR2 (germline): LNHNV, YYDKDF (reference sequence). CDR3 size: 15 residues. V lost 3 bases and J 7 bases, leaving 16 bases between the germline ends. The CDR3 spells CATSSGTPTRNEQFF. In DNA, the CDR3 is TGTGCCACCAGCAGCGGGACACCCACGCGGAATGAGCAGTTCTTC.

The gene calls are TRBV5-1 and TRBJ2-3, with 8 bases lining up with TRBD2. Germline-derived CDR1 and CDR2 are SGHRS and YFSETQ. The CDR3 has 17 amino acids. Unmatched junction bases numbered 12, after V lost 3 bases and J lost 3 bases. The CDR3 spells CASSSRPAGGITDTQYF. CDR3 nucleotide sequence: TGCGCCAGCAGCTCCCGGCCCGCGGGGGGTATTACAGATACGCAGTATTTT. The entire variable domain, with the rest obtained from reference TRBV5-1 and TRBJ2-3, is as follows: KAGVTQTPRYLIKTRGQQVTLSCSPISGHRSVSWYQQTPGQGLQFLFEYFSETQRNKGNFPGRFSGRQFSNSRSEMNVSTLELGDSALYLCASSSRPAGGITDTQYFGPGTRLTVL.